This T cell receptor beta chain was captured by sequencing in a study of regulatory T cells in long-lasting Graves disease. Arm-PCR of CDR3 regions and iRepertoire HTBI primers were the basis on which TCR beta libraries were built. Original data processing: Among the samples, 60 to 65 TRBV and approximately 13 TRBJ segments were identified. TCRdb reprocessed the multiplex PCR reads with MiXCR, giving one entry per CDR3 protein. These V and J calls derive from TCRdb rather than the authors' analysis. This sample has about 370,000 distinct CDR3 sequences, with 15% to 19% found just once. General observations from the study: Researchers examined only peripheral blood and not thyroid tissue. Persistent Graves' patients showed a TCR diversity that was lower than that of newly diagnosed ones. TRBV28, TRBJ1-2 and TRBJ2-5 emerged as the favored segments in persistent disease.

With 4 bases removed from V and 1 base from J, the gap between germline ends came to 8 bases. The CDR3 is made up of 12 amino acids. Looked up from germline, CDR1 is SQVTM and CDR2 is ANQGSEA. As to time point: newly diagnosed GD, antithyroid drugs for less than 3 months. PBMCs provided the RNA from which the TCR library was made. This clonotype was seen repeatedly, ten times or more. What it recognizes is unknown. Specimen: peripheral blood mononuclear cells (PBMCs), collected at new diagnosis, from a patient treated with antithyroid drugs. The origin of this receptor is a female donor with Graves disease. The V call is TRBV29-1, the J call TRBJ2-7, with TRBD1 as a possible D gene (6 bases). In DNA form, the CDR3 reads TGCAGCGTTGTCAGGGGATCCTACGAGCAGTACTTC. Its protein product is CSVVRGSYEQYF.